A selection of T cell receptor beta chains follows, all from one sample in a study of shared clonotypes between healthy human individuals. The data were produced by immunoSEQ multiplex PCR, yet TCRdb's version contains in-frame clones alone and is incomplete. The profile covers millions of clones, with about 95% appearing a single time and 0.85% to 1.3% taken by the ten largest. Sequenced material: naive CD8+ T cells sorted from blood. The receptor source for this set is a man aged 18 to 29 in good health. Each CDR3 is given with its conserved first and last residue. A D gene is named only where the DNA matches it firmly. Clone size, where shown, is once, few, many, or a class for clones that have expanded.

>-|TRBD2|TRBJ2-3|TRBV6-5
TGTGCCAGCACCCTTAGCGGGAGCCTCACAGATACGCAGTATTTT
CASTLSGSLTDTQYF
>-|TRBD1|TRBJ1-1|TRBV7-9
TGTGCCAGCAGCTTCGGACAGGGAGTTCTGAACACTGAAGCTTTCTTT
CASSFGQGVLNTEAFF
>-|-|TRBJ2-7|TRBV27
TGTGCCAGCAGTTTATCGGGGGGATTTGCCTACGAGCAGTACTTC
CASSLSGGFAYEQYF
>-|TRBD1|TRBJ2-7|TRBV13
TGTGCCAGCAGCATGGGGACAGGGGGGCACTCCTACGAGCAGTACTTC
CASSMGTGGHSYEQYF
>-|TRBD1|TRBJ2-4|TRBV4-1
TGCGCCAGCATAGGGACAGAAAACATTCAGTACTTC
CASIGTENIQYF
>-|TRBD1|TRBJ2-2|TRBV2
TGTGCCAGCAGCTCTGGACAGGGAAGCACCGGGGAGCTGTTTTTT
CASSSGQGSTGELFF
>-|-|TRBJ1-2|TRBV6-5
TGTGCCAGCAGAAACTTCCCAGGGGAATCGGGTGGCTACACCTTC
CASRNFPGESGGYTF
>-|-|TRBJ2-7|TRBV6-5
TGTGCCAGCAGCCTCGGACGGAGGAAGTACTTC
CASSLGRRKYF
>-|TRBD1|TRBJ2-3|TRBV10-1
TGCGCCAGCAGTGAAGGGACAGGGTGGGCAGATACGCAGTATTTT
CASSEGTGWADTQYF
>-|-|TRBJ1-1|TRBV30
TGTGCCTGGAGCGTCACCGGGGACACTGAAGCTTTCTTT
CAWSVTGDTEAFF
>-|-|TRBJ1-1|TRBV28
TGTGCCAGCAGTCCAGATCGGGGGGGCGAAAACACTGAAGCTTTCTTT
CASSPDRGGENTEAFF
>-|TRBD1|TRBJ2-3|TRBV9
TGTGCCAGCAGCTGGACAGGGACTGGAACAGATACGCAGTATTTT
CASSWTGTGTDTQYF
>-|TRBD1|TRBJ2-1|TRBV6-1
TGTGCCAGCAGTGGACCTTGGCGGACAGGGGGGCCCAATGAGCAGTTCTTC
CASSGPWRTGGPNEQFF
>-|TRBD2|TRBJ2-1|TRBV30
TGTGCCTGGAGTGCCCTAGCGGCTAATGAGCAGTTCTTC
CAWSALAANEQFF
>once|TRBD1|TRBJ2-7|TRBV7-9
TGTGCCAGCAGCCCTCCAGCGGGACAGGGGACCTACGAGCAGTACTTC
CASSPPAGQGTYEQYF
>-|-|TRBJ2-5|TRBV6-6
TGTGCCGTGGACGGGGGCACCTCAGAAGAGACCCAGTACTTC
CAVDGGTSEETQYF
>-|TRBD1|TRBJ2-5|TRBV7-9
TGTGCCAGCAGCTCTGCCTCGACAGGGGAGGTCCAGACCCAGTACTTC
CASSSASTGEVQTQYF
>-|-|TRBJ2-5|TRBV5-1
TGCGCCAGCAGCTTGGGATCGGGCATACAAGAGACCCAGTACTTC
CASSLGSGIQETQYF
>once|TRBD1|TRBJ2-3|TRBV11-2
TGTGCCAGCATCCGCCTCCGGGGACAGGCCCCCACAGATACGCAGTATTTT
CASIRLRGQAPTDTQYF
>-|TRBD1|TRBJ1-2|TRBV28
TGTGCCAGCAGCCCCGACAGGGAGGGGCTCTATGGCTACACCTTC
CASSPDREGLYGYTF
>-|-|TRBJ2-7|TRBV5-6
TGTGCCAGCAGTTTTGAGGGGAGCTACGAGCAGTACTTC
CASSFEGSYEQYF